The next 25 T cell receptor beta chains were all read from a single sample in a study of tumor-infiltrating lymphocytes in oesophageal squamous cell carcinoma. In TCRdb, the PCR reads were re-called with MiXCR into one record per CDR3 protein. The sample lists roughly 21,000 distinct CDR3 sequences; 36% were seen once. Sample: esophageal tumor tissue. Receptor source: a male donor with esophageal squamous cell carcinoma.

There are a few counts of this clonotype. This may stem from a read error, because a much larger clone lies one nucleotide away. This chain links TRBV28 with TRBJ2-5, with 7 bases aligning to TRBD2. V lost 6 bases to trimming and J lost 11 bases; unmatched junction nucleotides: 18. Germline V lookup: CDR1 MDHEN, CDR2 SYDVKM. This CDR3 comprises 15 residues. The CDR3 region has the DNA TGTGCCAGCAGAAAACTCGGTGGCGGGGGTAATGAGCAGTACTTC. This gives the protein CASRKLGGGGNEQYF.

This clonotype rates as medium-sized. The chain recombines TRBV7-2 with TRBJ1-2; 8 nucleotides agree with TRBD1. The length of the CDR3 is 14 residues. V lost 2 bases and J lost 4; bases outside the gene matches: 3. The germline gives CDR1 SGHTA, CDR2 FQGNSA. CDR3 region: CASSLQGAGYGYTF. CDR3 sequence (DNA): TGTGCCAGCAGCTTACAGGGGGCTGGCTATGGCTACACCTTC.

V is TRBV6-6 and J is TRBJ2-3; D is uncertain. Germline values: CDR1 MNHNY, CDR2 SVGAGI (reference sequence). The V end was cut by 4 bases, the J end by 5 bases, with 10 bases between. The length of the CDR3 is 13 residues. For the CDR3, the DNA is TGTGCCAGCAGTTCCTTGGCCGGAGATACGCAGTATTTT. It encodes CASSSLAGDTQYF.

The chain combines TRBV20-1 with TRBJ1-1, with D possibly TRBD1 on 5 matching bases. V was pared by 0 bases and J by 2 bases, with 13 bases between. The CDR3 has 15 amino acids. Germline CDR1 is DFQATT and CDR2 is SNEGSKA (reference sequence). CDR3 in amino acids: CSARDAGHSNTEAFF. The CDR3 nucleotides are TGCAGTGCTAGAGATGCTGGACACTCCAACACTGAAGCTTTCTTT.

This clonotype was detected many times. The rearrangement links TRBV7-3 to TRBJ2-7; 7 nucleotides align to TRBD2. V shed 2 bases and J 4 bases; nucleotides not matched to a gene: 5. CDR3 length equals 14 residues. Germline CDR1 SGHTA, CDR2 FQGTGA. CDR3: CASSLGGSFYEQYF. CDR3 DNA: TGTGCCAGCAGCTTAGGCGGGAGCTTTTACGAGCAGTACTTC.

The genes are TRBV7-3 and TRBJ2-4; the D gene could be TRBD1 or TRBD2 (5 bases each). This CDR3 region has 18 residues. V was clipped by 0 bases and J by 15 bases, with 30 bases between them. Looked up from germline, CDR1 is SGHTA and CDR2 is FQGTGA. The chain's CDR3 is CASSLTVRGPTNTGELYF. The CDR3 DNA is TGTGCCAGCAGCTTAACAGTACGGGGACCAACGAACACCGGGGAGCTGTACTTC.

The gene calls are TRBV7-2 and TRBJ2-1; the D gene is possibly TRBD2 (5 bases). The CDR3 is 14 residues long. The V gene lost 5 bases and the J gene lost 4 bases, with 12 bases spanning the gap. Germline-derived CDR1 and CDR2 are SGHTA and FQGNSA. The CDR3 loop is CASSPGLGYNEQFF. CDR3 sequence (DNA): TGTGCCAGCAGCCCCGGACTTGGTTACAATGAGCAGTTCTTC.

The genes are TRBV30 and TRBJ1-5; tentatively, D is TRBD1 (5 bases). This CDR3 contains 14 residues. V was cut by 0 bases and J by 6 bases, with 12 bases left in between. The germline gives CDR1 GTSNPN, CDR2 SVGIG (reference sequence). The CDR3 loop reads CAWSVRGAAQPQHF. The CDR3 DNA reads TGTGCCTGGAGTGTTAGGGGAGCGGCTCAGCCCCAGCATTTT.

The chain is built from TRBV30 and TRBJ2-7, with D possibly TRBD1 on 6 matching bases. The ends were cut back, 1 base at V and 3 bases at J, with 7 bases in the middle. CDR1 and CDR2 (germline): GTSNPN, SVGIG (reference sequence). The CDR3 length is 12 residues. The chain's CDR3 is CAWSGGGYEQYF. CDR3 DNA: TGTGCCTGGAGTGGAGGGGGCTACGAGCAGTACTTC.

On this clonotype: The CDR3 does not end in the conserved phenylalanine or tryptophan, so this is likely a read error. Because the CDR3's place on the DNA is in doubt, the DNA is left out and the CDR3 is given as listed by TCRdb. The chain has TRBV24-1 and TRBJ2-1; the table's D call, TRBD2, was not checked against the DNA. The CDR3 extends over 15 residues, inclusive of both ends. CDR1 and CDR2 from the germline V gene are KGHDR and SFDVKD. CDR3 amino acids: CATSDFGGNGYTFGS.

The rearrangement joins TRBV6-2 or TRBV6-3 to TRBJ2-5, with a tentative D call TRBD1 (5 bases). The DNA end is more similar to TRBJ1-1, so the J call may be wrong. This CDR3 region has 15 residues. Germline V lookup: CDR1 MNHEY, CDR2 SVGEGT. The CDR3 nucleotides read TGTGCCAGCAGTGAATTTGGGACTGTGAACACTGAAGCTTTCTTT. It codes for CASSEFGTVNTEAFF.

The genes are TRBV9 and TRBJ2-3; the match to TRBD2 covers 11 bases. Germline V gene data show CDR1 as SGDLS and CDR2 as YYNGEE. This CDR3 spans 16 amino acids. V trimming: 4 bases; J trimming: 2 bases; junction bases outside the gene matches: 6. The CDR3 region is CASSKTSGRTTDTQYF. The CDR3 coding sequence is TGTGCCAGCAGCAAAACTAGCGGGAGAACCACAGATACGCAGTATTTT.

This clonotype was seen at least ten times. The chain recombines TRBV19 with TRBJ1-1; possible D gene TRBD1, 6 bases. The CDR3 extends over 14 amino acids. V was clipped by 3 bases and J by 7 bases, with 15 bases between them. Germline CDR1 LNHDA, CDR2 SQIVND (reference sequence). The CDR3 DNA sequence: TGTGCCAGTAGTATTTGGGGGCTCATGGATGAAGCTTTCTTT. Translated, it gives CASSIWGLMDEAFF.

Only a few counts were recorded for this clonotype. The DNA of the CDR3 is TGTGCCAGCAGCACAAAAGCCGGGACGCCCTACGAGCAGTACTTC. The encoded protein is CASSTKAGTPYEQYF. V and J are TRBV7-2 and TRBJ2-7; D tentatively fits TRBD1 or TRBD2 (5 bases each). From germline, CDR1 is SGHTA and CDR2 FQGNSA. CDR3 size: 15 residues. The ends were cut back, 5 bases at V and 2 bases at J, with 16 bases in the middle.

The J gene is TRBJ2-5, the V gene TRBV28; 8 positions match TRBD2. Germline V CDR1 and CDR2: MDHEN, SYDVKM. This CDR3 has 13 amino acids. The V and J ends lost 8 bases and 5 bases, in that order; junction bases with no gene match: 7. The CDR3 loop is CASSSGGWETQYF. The CDR3 coding sequence is TGTGCCAGCTCCTCGGGAGGGTGGGAGACCCAGTACTTC.

This clonotype occurred many times. The V call is TRBV6-1, the J call TRBJ2-7, with TRBD2 matching over 14 bases. Germline values: CDR1 MNHNS, CDR2 SASEGT. With 4 bases clipped from V and 1 base from J, the junction kept 9 bases outside the gene matches. This CDR3 has 18 residues. The CDR3 sequence: CASSVRLAGGPSSYEQYF. The CDR3 DNA reads as TGTGCCAGCAGTGTTCGACTAGCGGGAGGGCCCTCATCCTACGAGCAGTACTTC.

In its sample, this clonotype ranks as medium-sized. The rearrangement joins TRBV7-3 to TRBJ2-3; the D gene is possibly TRBD1 (5 bases). The end of the DNA fits TRBJ2-5 better, so the J call may be wrong. This CDR3 contains 13 residues. CDR1 SGHTA and CDR2 FQGTGA come from the germline V gene. The CDR3 region has the DNA TGTGCCAGCAGCTTACAGGGCGATGAGACCCAGTACTTC. It specifies CASSLQGDETQYF.

This clonotype was observed many times. The chain combines TRBV28 with TRBJ2-5, with D possibly matching TRBD1 (5 bases). Trimming pared 1 base from V and 1 base from J, leaving 7 bases between. CDR1 and CDR2 (germline): MDHEN, SYDVKM. The CDR3 extends over 14 amino acids. The CDR3 bases are TGTGCCAGCAGTTTATTCGACAGCCAAGAGACCCAGTACTTC. This sequence encodes CASSLFDSQETQYF.

This clonotype is medium-sized (0.01 to 0.1%) within its sample. This sequence joins TRBV7-8 and TRBJ2-7; 8 bases agree with TRBD1. Looked up from germline, CDR1 is SGHVS and CDR2 is FQNEAQ. The CDR3 totals 12 residues. V gave up 5 bases and J gave up 7 bases; unmatched junction bases: 4. The CDR3 region is CASSAGQGEQYF. For the CDR3, the DNA is TGTGCCAGCAGCGCCGGACAGGGAGAGCAGTACTTC.

In its sample, this clonotype was seen a few times. The CDR3 is CASSPLQGSYNEQFF. The CDR3 nucleotides are TGTGCCAGCAGCCCACTACAGGGTTCCTACAATGAGCAGTTCTTC. The chain has TRBV7-2 and TRBJ2-1, with D tentatively TRBD1 (6 bases). V lost 5 bases, J lost 1 base, and 12 bases lay in between. The CDR3 is made up of 15 amino acids. Germline V gene data show CDR1 as SGHTA and CDR2 as FQGNSA.

This clonotype has a count of ten or more. This rearrangement joins TRBV28 to TRBJ2-7, with 8 positions matching TRBD2. Germline CDR1 and CDR2: MDHEN and SYDVKM. The CDR3 covers 14 residues. V gave up 6 bases and J gave up 2 bases; unmatched junction bases: 6. CDR3: CASRPGLETYEQYF. The DNA of the CDR3 is TGTGCCAGCAGACCGGGACTAGAAACCTACGAGCAGTACTTC.

The table lists this clonotype with many counts. This sequence joins TRBV18 and TRBJ2-1; 9 bases fit TRBD2. Looked up from germline, CDR1 is KGHSH and CDR2 is LQKENI. The CDR3 consists of 14 residues. After removal of 6 bases from V and 2 bases from J, the junction contained 2 bases not matched to a gene. CDR3 nucleotide sequence: TGTGCCAGCTCCGGCGGGAGGGCCTACAATGAGCAGTTCTTC. It is translated as CASSGGRAYNEQFF.

This clonotype appeared many times. In DNA form, the CDR3 reads TGCGCCAGCAGCCAAGATACATGGGGGTCCGATGAAAAACTGTTTTTT. Protein product: CASSQDTWGSDEKLFF. The chain carries TRBV4-3 and TRBJ1-4, with a possible D match to TRBD1 (5 bases). Germline V gene data show CDR1 as LGHNA and CDR2 as YSLEER. The CDR3 consists of 16 residues. V lost 0 bases and J lost 6, with 14 bases in between.

The chain couples TRBV30 to TRBJ2-3; D possibly matches TRBD1 or TRBD2 (6 bases each). CDR3 length equals 15 residues. The V gene's germline CDR1 is GTSNPN and CDR2 SVGIG (reference sequence). V was cut by 7 bases and J by 2 bases, with 19 bases left in between. This CDR3 is CAFQTGATYTDTQYF. The CDR3 DNA reads as TGTGCCTTCCAAACGGGGGCCACGTACACAGATACGCAGTATTTT.

The J gene is TRBJ2-1, the V gene TRBV6-8; TRBD2 matches 11 bases. The J call may not be correct, given that the DNA end is closer to TRBJ2-7. This CDR3 is 19 amino acids long. Germline V gene data show CDR1 as MNHGY and CDR2 as SAAAGT. CDR3 sequence: CASSDGRRLAGCWLDTQYF. CDR3 DNA: TGTGCCAGTAGTGACGGGCGGAGACTAGCGGGATGTTGGTTAGATACGCAGTACTTC.